A single sample gave rise to the 12 T cell receptor beta chains below, sequenced in a study of siplizumab effects on memory and regulatory T cells. TCRdb's table, derived via immunoSEQ multiplex PCR, lists solely in-frame clones and lacks some. Of 90,000 to 120,000 clones listed, 93% are singletons. The sequenced sample consisted of Tregs sorted from blood. The receptors come from a human donor in good health.

This chain links TRBV7-9 with TRBJ2-5; D gene uncertain. Germline V gives CDR1 SEHNR, CDR2 FQNEAQ (reference sequence). The CDR3 totals 15 residues. Trimming took off 1 base at V and 2 bases at J, with 11 bases between the two ends. For the CDR3, the DNA is TGTGCCAGCAGCTTAGAGTCCGTACCGCAAGAGACCCAGTACTTC. This encodes CASSLESVPQETQYF.

The sample holds a few counts of this clone. The chain is built from TRBV9 and TRBJ2-6; D unresolved. This CDR3 contains 16 residues. The germline V and J ends were trimmed by 4 bases and 0 bases, with 11 bases remaining between them. Germline V gene lookup returns CDR1 SGDLS and CDR2 YYNGEE. The CDR3 loop is CASSLNLFSGANVLTF. Written as DNA, the CDR3 is TGTGCCAGCAGCCTTAACCTTTTCTCTGGGGCCAACGTCCTGACTTTC.

This clone is a singleton in its sample. V usage is TRBV7-2 and J usage is TRBJ1-5; a weak D match, TRBD1 (6 bases). This CDR3 is 13 amino acids long. Germline V lookup: CDR1 SGHTA, CDR2 FQGNSA. V dropped 5 bases and J dropped 5 bases, with 10 bases sitting between them. CDR3 nucleotides: TGTGCCAGCAGCCGGAAGGGGGATCAGCCCCAGCATTTT. It specifies CASSRKGDQPQHF.

V and J are TRBV30 and TRBJ2-5; tentative D call: TRBD2 (6 bases). The DNA end favors TRBJ2-7, so the J call may be wrong. Germline assignment: CDR1 GTSNPN and CDR2 SVGIG (reference sequence). The CDR3 consists of 14 residues. CDR3 sequence reads: CAWRRWEAAAEQYF. CDR3 coding DNA: TGTGCCTGGAGGAGGTGGGAGGCAGCAGCCGAGCAGTACTTC.

This clone has just one count. V is TRBV5-1 and J is TRBJ2-2; either TRBD1 or TRBD2 may fit D (5 bases each). This CDR3 is 15 amino acids long. CDR1 and CDR2 from the germline V gene are SGHRS and YFSETQ. V gave up 3 bases and J gave up 2 bases, with 11 bases separating them. The CDR3 sequence: CASSYRDPNTGELFF. CDR3 nucleotide sequence: TGCGCCAGCAGCTACCGGGACCCCAACACCGGGGAGCTGTTTTTT.

The gene calls are TRBV7-2 and TRBJ2-7, with 8 bases identical to TRBD1. Trimming took 5 bases from V and 2 from J; bases not matched to a gene: 5. The CDR3 totals 14 residues. Germline values: CDR1 SGHTA, CDR2 FQGNSA. The CDR3 reads CASSPRTGPYEQYF. The CDR3 coding sequence is TGTGCCAGCAGCCCCCGGACAGGGCCCTACGAGCAGTACTTC.

This clone came up once. The chain has TRBV5-1 and TRBJ2-7; 9 bases line up with TRBD2. CDR3 length equals 15 residues. Germline V gives CDR1 SGHRS, CDR2 YFSETQ. Trimming cost V 0 bases and J 5 bases; bases outside gene matches: 6. The CDR3 is CASSLGPAGGHEQYF. CDR3 nucleotides: TGCGCCAGCAGCTTGGGGCCAGCGGGGGGCCACGAGCAGTACTTC. Full variable domain (rest looked up from reference TRBV5-1 and TRBJ2-7): KAGVTQTPRYLIKTRGQQVTLSCSPISGHRSVSWYQQTPGQGLQFLFEYFSETQRNKGNFPGRFSGRQFSNSRSEMNVSTLELGDSALYLCASSLGPAGGHEQYFGPGTRLTVT.

The chain employs TRBV11-3 and TRBJ2-1; tentatively, D is TRBD1 or TRBD2 (5 bases each). V dropped 0 bases and J dropped 9 bases, with 12 bases sitting between them. The V gene's germline CDR1 is SGHNT and CDR2 YENEEA. The CDR3 runs to 14 residues. CDR3 DNA sequence: TGTGCCAGCAGCTTAGATTCCGGGACGGGTGAGCAGTTCTTC. This sequence encodes CASSLDSGTGEQFF.

The gene calls are TRBV7-8 and TRBJ1-1; D is ambiguous. The CDR3 consists of 14 residues. The germline V and J ends were trimmed by 1 base and 11 bases, with 17 bases remaining between them. CDR1 is SGHVS and CDR2 is FQNEAQ in the germline V gene. The CDR3 DNA reads TGTGCCAGCAGCTTAGGGGCTACGGGCTTAACGGCTTTCTTT. As protein: CASSLGATGLTAFF.

The V call is TRBV2, the J call TRBJ2-5, with 7 bases that match TRBD1. The CDR3 runs to 15 residues. In germline, CDR1 is SNHLY, CDR2 FYNNEI. With 2 bases clipped from V and 5 bases from J, the junction kept 8 bases outside the gene matches. DNA for the CDR3: TGTGCCAGCAGTGAATCCGGGGCCAGGGGGGAGACCCAGTACTTC. Translating gives CASSESGARGETQYF.

The chain employs TRBV6-6 and TRBJ2-1, with 9 bases matching TRBD1. The CDR3 loop spans 15 amino acids. Germline V CDR1 and CDR2: MNHNY, SVGAGI (reference sequence). Unmatched junction bases numbered 5, after V lost 0 bases and J lost 8 bases. CDR3 DNA: TGTGCCAGCAGTTACTCCCGGGACAGGGACCATGAGCAGTTCTTC. It translates to CASSYSRDRDHEQFF.

The rearrangement joins TRBV6-1 to TRBJ1-5; D is unresolved. The CDR3 sequence is 13 residues long. Trimming shortened V by 8 bases and J by 6 bases, and 14 bases separated the two germline ends. The germline V gene encodes CDR1 MNHNS and CDR2 SASEGT. Here the CDR3 reads CASVIGLGQPQHF. The CDR3, as DNA: TGTGCCAGCGTTATCGGGTTGGGTCAGCCCCAGCATTTT.